The 29 T cell receptor beta chains below come from one sample, sequenced in a study of cytomegalovirus exposure and HLA in healthy donors. In the PCR, 60 Vbeta and 13 Jbeta primers were used. Clones were sequenced by immunoSEQ multiplex PCR, and TCRdb holds only the in-frame ones, with some missing. The table lists about 55,000 clones, around 82% of them singletons. The sample comprised PBMCs. These receptors came from a female donor in good health and CMV-seronegative.

The chain carries TRBV2 and TRBJ1-2; 9 bases are shared with TRBD1. Per the germline V gene, CDR1 is SNHLY and CDR2 is FYNNEI. Trimming cost V 4 bases and J 8 bases; bases outside gene matches: 8. The CDR3 is made up of 14 amino acids. The CDR3 sequence is CASSGGQGVGGYTF. CDR3 nucleotide sequence: TGTGCCAGCAGTGGGGGACAGGGTGTAGGGGGCTACACCTTC.

In this sample, this clone turned up once. One end of the junction does not line up with germline, which may come from a read error. The chain combines TRBV7-7 with TRBJ1-2; no clear D. The CDR3 extends over 11 amino acids. The germline V gene has CDR1 SSHAT and CDR2 FNYEAQ (reference sequence). The CDR3 sequence: CASSVFYGYTF. DNA for the CDR3: TGTGCTAGCAGCGTCTTCTATGGCTACACCTTC.

The V call is TRBV19, the J call TRBJ1-1; 9 bases line up with TRBD1. Unmatched junction bases numbered 3, after V lost 3 bases and J lost 1 base. Germline loops: CDR1 LNHDA, CDR2 SQIVND (reference sequence). This CDR3 comprises 15 residues. The CDR3 DNA follows: TGTGCCAGTAGTATTATACAGGGGGCGAACACTGAAGCTTTCTTT. Protein sequence: CASSIIQGANTEAFF.

This chain links TRBV18 with TRBJ1-1; D possibly corresponds to TRBD1 (5 bases). The CDR3 length is 18 residues. The germline gives CDR1 KGHSH, CDR2 LQKENI. Trimming pared 0 bases from V and 1 base from J, leaving 18 bases between. CDR3 sequence reads: CASSPPGWGVSKNTEAFF. In nucleotides, the CDR3 is TGTGCCAGCTCACCACCGGGTTGGGGGGTCAGCAAGAACACTGAAGCTTTCTTT.

This clone was detected only a few times. The chain is built from TRBV5-4 and TRBJ1-1, with D maybe TRBD1 (6 bases). V lost 1 base to trimming and J lost 7 bases, with 14 bases between them. Germline CDR1 reads SGHNT; CDR2 reads YYREEE (reference sequence). This CDR3 has 14 amino acids. The CDR3 sequence: CASSLSGGFGEAFF. The CDR3 region has the DNA TGTGCCAGCAGCTTGAGTGGGGGCTTCGGTGAAGCTTTCTTT.

J is TRBJ1-2 and V is TRBV2; 7 bases match TRBD1. Germline V gene sequence: CDR1 SNHLY, CDR2 FYNNEI. CDR3 size: 14 residues. Trimming cost V 5 bases and J 4 bases; bases outside gene matches: 7. Here the CDR3 reads CASSRQGEAYGYTF. DNA for the CDR3: TGTGCCAGCAGTAGACAGGGAGAGGCCTATGGCTACACCTTC.

The chain recombines TRBV29-1 with TRBJ2-5, with D possibly TRBD1 on 5 matching bases. Germline CDR1 reads SQVTM; CDR2 reads ANQGSEA. The V gene lost 1 base and the J gene lost 5 bases, with 11 bases spanning the gap. This CDR3 comprises 13 residues. The CDR3 DNA sequence: TGCAGCGTTGAAGTAGGGGCGGCGGAGACCCAGTACTTC. This sequence encodes CSVEVGAAETQYF.

This sequence joins TRBV19 and TRBJ2-7, with TRBD1 identical over 9 bases. V lost 1 base and J lost 0; bases outside the gene matches: 4. The CDR3 contains 16 residues. Germline lookup yields CDR1 LNHDA and CDR2 SQIVND (reference sequence). CDR3 loop: CASSIAGTGSSYEQYF. The CDR3 DNA is TGTGCCAGTAGTATAGCGGGGACAGGGAGCTCCTACGAGCAGTACTTC.

This chain uses TRBV7-9 with TRBJ1-2; D gene ambiguous. V was cut by 1 base and J by 5 bases, with 8 bases left in between. The CDR3 has 13 residues. Per germline, CDR1 SEHNR and CDR2 FQNEAQ (reference sequence). CDR3 sequence (DNA): TGTGCCAGCAGCTTAGGGAGGCAGTATGGCTACACCTTC. Amino acids: CASSLGRQYGYTF. The variable domain in full, completed from reference TRBV7-9 and TRBJ1-2, reads DTGVSQNPRHKITKRGQNVTFRCDPISEHNRLYWYRQTLGQGPEFLTYFQNEAQLEKSRLLSDRFSAERPKGSFSTLEIQRTEQGDSAMYLCASSLGRQYGYTFGSGTRLTVV.

This chain uses TRBV18 with TRBJ1-4; no clear D gene. The ends were cut back, 2 bases at V and 8 bases at J, with 9 bases in the middle. The V gene's germline CDR1 is KGHSH and CDR2 LQKENI. CDR3 size: 13 residues. The CDR3 DNA reads TGTGCCAGCTCACCAGGCGGGTTCGAAAAACTGTTTTTT. It encodes CASSPGGFEKLFF.

This chain uses TRBV12-5 with TRBJ1-3; 8 bases agree with TRBD1. Germline loops: CDR1 LGHNT, CDR2 FRNRAP. V lost 5 bases and J lost 9; bases outside the gene matches: 9. This CDR3 is built from 14 residues. The CDR3 loop reads CASGPGTGRATIYF. The CDR3 nucleotides are TGTGCTAGTGGTCCGGGGACAGGTAGAGCCACCATATATTTT.

This clone was recorded a few times. V usage is TRBV5-1 and J usage is TRBJ1-1; the D is unclear. V was cut by 2 bases and J by 6 bases, with 8 bases left in between. The CDR3 is 12 residues long. Looked up from germline, CDR1 is SGHRS and CDR2 is YFSETQ. CDR3 sequence (DNA): TGCGCCAGCAGCTTAAATTCCGCTGAAGCTTTCTTT. It specifies CASSLNSAEAFF.

The V and J genes are TRBV19 and TRBJ1-3, with D possibly matching TRBD1 (6 bases). Per the germline V gene, CDR1 is LNHDA and CDR2 is SQIVND (reference sequence). V was cut by 3 bases and J by 0 bases, with 9 bases left in between. This CDR3 contains 15 residues. This CDR3 is CASSIGTYSGNTIYF. In nucleotides, the CDR3 is TGTGCCAGTAGTATTGGGACATACTCTGGAAACACCATATATTTT.

V usage is TRBV15 and J usage is TRBJ1-5; 11 bases match TRBD1. V was clipped by 7 bases and J by 0 bases; unmatched bases: 14. Germline V lookup: CDR1 LNHNV, CDR2 YYDKDF (reference sequence). CDR3 size: 19 residues. The CDR3 coding sequence is TGTGCCACCATGCAATCCCGGGACAGGGGGGGTTATAGCAATCAGCCCCAGCATTTT. It translates to CATMQSRDRGGYSNQPQHF.

Concerning this clone itself: A read error may produce the germline difference seen at one junction end. This chain's CDR3 is CAGSLGRTGDIYEQYF. The CDR3 coding sequence is TGCGCCGGCAGCTTGGGTAGGACAGGGGATATCTACGAGCAGTACTTC. The chain uses TRBV5-1 and TRBJ2-7, with TRBD1 identical over 9 bases. This CDR3 is 16 amino acids long. The germline V gene encodes CDR1 SGHRS and CDR2 YFSETQ.

The chain couples TRBV7-2 to TRBJ1-1; no clear D. This CDR3 spans 16 amino acids. CDR1 SGHTA and CDR2 FQGNSA come from the germline V gene. V was clipped by 5 bases and J by 4 bases, with 20 bases between them. The CDR3 DNA reads as TGTGCCAGCAGCCATCCATTGGTCAACTCCGGCACTGAAGCTTTCTTT. It is translated as CASSHPLVNSGTEAFF.

The V call is TRBV5-6, the J call TRBJ2-7; no firm D call. The CDR3 totals 16 residues. V was cut by 3 bases and J by 1 base, with 17 bases left in between. The germline CDR1 and CDR2 sequences are SGHDT and YYEEEE. The CDR3 sequence: CASSSKRGSGSYEQYF. In DNA form, the CDR3 reads TGTGCCAGCAGCTCAAAGAGAGGTTCCGGGTCCTACGAGCAGTACTTC.

The V call is TRBV7-9, the J call TRBJ1-1; D remains ambiguous. Trimming shortened V by 5 bases and J by 4 bases, and 8 bases separated the two germline ends. Per germline, CDR1 SEHNR and CDR2 FQNEAQ (reference sequence). The CDR3 has 12 amino acids. CDR3 bases: TGTGCCAGCAGCCGGGGTACCACTGAAGCTTTCTTT. Its protein product is CASSRGTTEAFF.

The V gene is TRBV7-8, the J gene TRBJ1-2, with 8 bases matching TRBD1. The germline gives CDR1 SGHVS, CDR2 FQNEAQ. The CDR3 sequence is 13 residues long. The V segment lost 8 bases and the J segment 2 bases; nucleotides outside the gene matches: 4. Here the CDR3 DNA reads TGTGCCAGCGCCACAGGGGGAAACTATGGCTACACCTTC. Its protein is CASATGGNYGYTF. Combining the CDR3 with reference TRBV7-8 and TRBJ1-2 gives the whole variable domain GAGVSQSPRYKVAKRGQDVALRCDPISGHVSLFWYQQALGQGPEFLTYFQNEAQLDKSGLPSDRFFAERPEGSVSTLKIQRTQQEDSAVYLCASATGGNYGYTFGSGTRLTVV.

V usage is TRBV4-2 and J usage is TRBJ2-3; 9 bases map to TRBD2. Germline CDR1 LGHNA, CDR2 YNFKEQ. J lost 8 bases, V lost 0 bases, and 9 bases had no gene match. There are 16 residues in the CDR3. The CDR3 nucleotides are TGTGCCAGCAGCCAAGAATACGGGACTAGCAAGGGTACGCAGTATTTT. Translated, it gives CASSQEYGTSKGTQYF.

J is TRBJ1-2 and V is TRBV25-1, with D maybe TRBD1 (5 bases). This CDR3 has 12 residues. V gave up 10 bases and J gave up 3 bases, with 12 bases separating them. Germline V gene sequence: CDR1 MGHDK, CDR2 SYGVNS. This CDR3 reads CATPPGDYGYTF. Written as DNA, the CDR3 is TGTGCCACCCCCCCGGGGGACTATGGCTACACCTTC.

The chain links TRBV11-1 to TRBJ2-2, with TRBD1 identical over 8 bases. Trimming cost V 10 bases and J 6 bases; bases outside gene matches: 10. CDR1 SGHAT and CDR2 FQDESV come from the germline V gene (reference sequence). The CDR3 consists of 14 residues. The CDR3 reads CATRTGFDAGELFF. The CDR3, as DNA: TGTGCCACAAGGACAGGGTTTGATGCCGGGGAGCTGTTTTTT.

The chain links TRBV29-1 to TRBJ1-2; D possibly corresponds to TRBD1 (5 bases). Trimming shortened V by 8 bases and J by 4 bases, and 20 bases separated the two germline ends. CDR1 is SQVTM, CDR2 ANQGSEA, per germline. CDR3 size: 14 residues. In DNA form, the CDR3 reads TGCAGCACTTGGGGAGGGGATCCTGGCTATGGCTACACCTTC. Its protein is CSTWGGDPGYGYTF.

The chain joins TRBV4-2 to TRBJ2-3, with 7 bases that match TRBD2. V lost 0 bases to trimming and J lost 7 bases; unmatched junction nucleotides: 1. The germline V gene has CDR1 LGHNA and CDR2 YNFKEQ. The CDR3 has 13 amino acids. The CDR3 reads CASSQEGGNTQYF. The DNA of the CDR3 is TGTGCCAGCAGCCAAGAGGGGGGGAATACGCAGTATTTT.

As for this clone: The sample carries other DNA sequences with the same CDR3. This sequence joins TRBV18 and TRBJ2-7, with 9 bases lining up with TRBD2. This CDR3 has 14 amino acids. Germline trimming cut 3 bases from V and 2 bases from J; bases unmatched to any gene: 2. Looked up from germline, CDR1 is KGHSH and CDR2 is LQKENI. The CDR3 loop is CASSPRLAAYEQYF. In DNA, the CDR3 is TGTGCCAGCTCACCGCGACTAGCGGCCTACGAGCAGTACTTC.

This chain joins TRBV5-8 and TRBJ1-1; 9 positions agree with TRBD1. The CDR3 runs 15 residues. The V gene end was trimmed by 3 bases and the J gene end by 5 bases; junction bases not matched to a gene: 8. CDR1 is SGHTS and CDR2 is YDEGEE in the germline V gene. CDR3 loop: CASSWGGQGWTEAFF. CDR3 in DNA: TGTGCCAGCAGCTGGGGGGGACAGGGCTGGACTGAAGCTTTCTTT.

The V call is TRBV5-1, the J call TRBJ2-1; unclear D gene. The CDR3 runs 15 residues. The germline V gene has CDR1 SGHRS and CDR2 YFSETQ. Trimming left V 2 bases short and J 0 bases short, with 9 bases between. CDR3 sequence: CASSFSRSSYNEQFF. DNA for the CDR3: TGCGCCAGCAGCTTCTCTCGTAGCTCCTACAATGAGCAGTTCTTC.

The chain couples TRBV5-1 to TRBJ2-5; TRBD1 might be the D (6 bases). The CDR3 loop spans 14 amino acids. Trimming took off 3 bases at V and 5 bases at J, with 14 bases between the two ends. Per germline, CDR1 SGHRS and CDR2 YFSETQ. The DNA of the CDR3 is TGCGCCAGCAGCTCCGGGACAATGGGGGAGACCCAGTACTTC. This translates into CASSSGTMGETQYF.

This chain joins TRBV4-1 and TRBJ2-5; 7 bases agree with TRBD2. The J call may be mistaken, given a closer DNA end match to TRBJ2-7. This CDR3 has 15 amino acids. Germline V gene lookup returns CDR1 MGHRA and CDR2 YSYEKL. The CDR3 sequence: CASSQETGGIHEQYF. The CDR3 nucleotides are TGCGCCAGCAGCCAAGAGACGGGGGGTATTCACGAGCAGTACTTC.